This entry describes one T cell receptor beta chain. With V trimmed by 3 bases and J by 5 bases, 7 bases remained unmatched. The CDR3 is 16 amino acids. CDR1 KGHDR and CDR2 SFDVKD come from the germline V gene. This sample was included in a study of blood T cell repertoires in COVID-19. Overall study: PBMCs, B-cell-depleted T cells, or T cells were the source of the cDNA or gDNA that made up the material.

Original methodology: The assay estimated nucleated cells by amplifying reference gene primers. Sequenced by immunoSEQ multiplex PCR; TCRdb stores in-frame clones only, minus some. V and J calls and clone size come straight from that table; D and trimming were deduced from the DNA. The sample contains around 84,000 clones, over 85% of which appear only once. This chain joins TRBV24-1 and TRBJ2-1, with 9 bases matching TRBD2. The sample comprised peripheral blood. The source is a man in his fifties with active COVID-19. For the CDR3, the DNA is TGTGCCACCAGTGATCCCGGGACTAGCCTAGACAATGAGCAGTTCTTC. This translates into CATSDPGTSLDNEQFF.